This T cell receptor (beta chain) was sequenced in a study of blood T cell repertoires in COVID-19. Study-level information: Acute and convalescent COVID-19 samples came from the United States, Italy and Spain.

Under the authors' procedure: Estimated nucleated cell counts came from reference gene primer amplification. Using immunoSEQ multiplex PCR, the repertoire was profiled, and TCRdb retains in-frame clones only, with some absent. The V and J calls and the clone size are those of that table, but D and trimming were determined from the DNA. The sample lists 200,000 to 250,000 clones; 65% to 90% were seen once. This CDR3 is built from 13 residues. CDR1 is LGHDT and CDR2 is YNNKEL in the germline V gene (reference sequence). The V gene lost 2 bases and the J gene lost 6 bases, with 8 bases spanning the gap.

The receptor was derived from a woman aged 40 to 49 who had recovered from COVID-19. The chain joins TRBV3-1 (or the pseudogene TRBV3-2) to TRBJ2-1; perhaps TRBD2 as D (5 bases). Source material: peripheral blood. The CDR3 sequence: CASSQYGGNEQFF. The CDR3, as DNA: TGTGCCAGCAGCCAATATGGAGGCAATGAGCAGTTCTTC.